These 4 T cell receptor beta chains were sequenced from one sample in a study of blood T cells in healthy people across ages. Next came a second PCR, run for about 7 to 11 cycles, which used a sample-barcoded 5' primer along with a J-beta primer mix. In TCRdb, the 5' RACE reads were re-called with MiXCR into one record per CDR3 protein. The sample yields some 1.7 million distinct CDR3 sequences, roughly 27% seen once. Specimen: blood. The source of these receptors is a young woman in good health.

The V gene is TRBV12-3 or TRBV12-4, the J gene TRBJ2-2; TRBD1 matches at 8 bases. Trimming removed 7 bases from V and 7 bases from J; junction bases left unmatched: 5. The CDR3 runs to 13 residues. CDR3 in DNA: TGTGCCAGCAATGTACAGGGGGTCGGGGAGCTGTTTTTT. This gives the protein CASNVQGVGELFF.

This clonotype was counted only a few times. This chain uses TRBV9 with TRBJ2-1; 10 positions agree with TRBD2. The CDR3 is 17 residues long. The V segment lost 3 bases and the J segment 5 bases; nucleotides outside the gene matches: 11. Germline V CDR1 and CDR2: SGDLS, YYNGEE. The CDR3 region has the DNA TGTGCCAGCAGCGCAAAGAGGCGCCTAGCGGGGGACAATGAGCAGTTCTTC. Residues: CASSAKRRLAGDNEQFF.

This clonotype occurred many times. The chain is built from TRBV4-3 and TRBJ2-7, with 9 nucleotides matching TRBD2. Germline V gene data show CDR1 as LGHNA and CDR2 as YSLEER. The V and J ends lost 3 bases and 5 bases, in that order; junction bases with no gene match: 8. There are 15 residues in the CDR3. CDR3 loop: CASSQGSSGVDEQYF. In DNA form, the CDR3 reads TGCGCCAGCAGCCAGGGCTCTAGCGGGGTTGACGAGCAGTACTTC.

This clonotype appeared many times. J is TRBJ2-3 and V is TRBV20-1; TRBD2 aligns across 7 bases. CDR3 length: 15 amino acids. The germline gives CDR1 DFQATT, CDR2 SNEGSKA (reference sequence). The V gene end was trimmed by 5 bases and the J gene end by 0 bases; junction bases not matched to a gene: 8. The CDR3 DNA follows: TGCAGTGCTCCCGGGGGGACTCGTAGCACAGATACGCAGTATTTT. This sequence encodes CSAPGGTRSTDTQYF.